Shown below are 5 T cell receptor beta chains from a single sample sequenced in a study of T cell changes during pregnancy in multiple sclerosis. Using immunoSEQ multiplex PCR, the repertoire was profiled, and TCRdb retains in-frame clones only, with some absent. The sample has 58,000 or so clones, less than 95% seen once; the top ten hold 2% to 2.5%. The sequencing here drew on peripheral blood, taken in the first trimester of pregnancy. The receptors originated from a female donor in good health, enrolled as a control in a pregnancy study.

This clone came up once. The chain recombines TRBV5-4 with TRBJ2-5; 8 bases fit TRBD1. Losses at the gene ends were 5 bases for V and 5 bases for J; bases not matched to a gene: 8. CDR1 and CDR2 (germline): SGHNT, YYREEE (reference sequence). This CDR3 is 14 amino acids long. The CDR3 protein is CASSIVTGVETQYF. Here the CDR3 DNA reads TGTGCCAGCAGTATAGTGACAGGGGTGGAGACCCAGTACTTC.

This clone has only a few counts. The V gene is TRBV6-5, the J gene TRBJ1-3, with unresolved D. The CDR3 runs to 11 residues. Trimming left V 6 bases short and J 4 bases short, with 4 bases between. Germline CDR1 reads MNHEY; CDR2 reads SVGAGI. CDR3 nucleotide sequence: TGTGCCAGCAGGGCAGGAAACACCATATATTTT. It specifies CASRAGNTIYF.

The gene calls are TRBV13 and TRBJ2-7; D unresolved. V was shortened by 0 bases and J by 1 base, with 13 bases between the two germline ends. CDR1 PRHDT and CDR2 FYEKMQ come from the germline V gene (reference sequence). This CDR3 is built from 16 residues. The CDR3 nucleotides are TGTGCCAGCAGCTTAGGCCTAGAGACTGGTTCCTACGAGCAGTACTTC. The encoded protein is CASSLGLETGSYEQYF.

The chain uses TRBV6-5 and TRBJ1-1; D call uncertain. The V end was cut by 3 bases, the J end by 3 bases, with 11 bases between. The germline gives CDR1 MNHEY, CDR2 SVGAGI. The CDR3 spans 14 residues. The CDR3: CASSYSWEDTEAFF. Written as DNA, the CDR3 is TGTGCCAGCAGTTATAGTTGGGAGGACACTGAAGCTTTCTTT.

The chain has TRBV15 and TRBJ1-2; D might be TRBD1 (5 bases). Deletions cut 2 bases from V and 6 bases from J, with 10 bases between. This CDR3 comprises 13 residues. Looked up from germline, CDR1 is LNHNV and CDR2 is YYDKDF (reference sequence). The CDR3 DNA follows: TGTGCCACCAGCAGAACAGGAGCCGATGGCTACACCTTC. This sequence encodes CATSRTGADGYTF.